This T cell receptor (beta chain) was sequenced during a study of CD8 T cells in ankylosing spondylitis (dated by TCRdb to 2015 to 2018). General notes on the study: The study set out to find disease-linked TCR variants by profiling T cell receptor beta repertoires in ankylosing spondylitis patients and healthy donors. In total, the full study cohort was made up of 108 healthy donors and 25 or so ankylosing spondylitis patients. Peripheral blood was sampled, and synovial fluid was also collected from ankylosing spondylitis patients. Broad study findings and their caveats: In peripheral blood, the disease-linked clones were found at relatively low frequencies and had a CD8+ phenotype. According to the report, matched synovial fluid samples from ankylosing spondylitis patients were significantly enriched for the disease-linked clones. Blood from ankylosing spondylitis patients appeared to be characterized by a TCR beta motif composed of several highly homologous amino acid variants. Some TCR beta motif variants had previously been reported in synovial fluid and blood of reactive arthritis patients, which suggested common disease-initiation mechanisms.

CDR1 and CDR2, looked up from the germline V gene (reference sequence), are DFQATT and SNEGSKA. The CDR3 has 14 amino acids, counting the end cysteine and phenylalanine. Only the CDR3 region is kept as DNA, spanning 42 bases read in frame from base 1. Deletion took 3 bases off V and 5 bases off J, with a span of 15 bases between the germline ends. For sequencing, an Illumina HiSeq 2500 was employed. Quantitative 5'-RACE with molecular barcodes was used to prepare TCR beta libraries. Per the source publication's procedure: Disease-linked TCR variants were identified with a new computational method built on a probabilistic model of VDJ rearrangement. Starting from the raw public reads, TCRdb applied fastp trimming at Q25, assembled clones with MiXCR and retained in-frame beta chains. Rows merge per CDR3 protein into single entries with the most common DNA and genes. These V and J calls derive from TCRdb rather than the authors' analysis. For this sample the table gives 470,000 or so distinct CDR3 sequences, of which roughly 25% were detected only once. The ten top clones hold under 0.9% of the sample.

On this clonotype itself: Its antigen remains unidentified. Base qualities are missing; no much larger clone stands one base away.

This sequence originates from a male donor with ankylosing spondylitis. The specimen was blood, either unsorted or a sorted T cell fraction (not recorded which). The chain employs TRBV20-1 and TRBJ2-3; a tentative D call is TRBD2 (6 bases match). For the CDR3, the sequence is CSARAGLRLDTQYF. The DNA sequence is as follows: TGCAGTGCTAGGGCTGGACTACGACTAGATACGCAGTATTTT.